The T cell receptor (beta chain) under discussion was sequenced for a study of blood T cell repertoires in COVID-19. At the level of the study: Acute and convalescent COVID-19 samples came from the United States, Italy and Spain.

The authors' processing: From reference gene primer amplification, estimates of nucleated cell counts were derived. Sequencing used immunoSEQ multiplex PCR; TCRdb keeps in-frame clones, though not all of them. The V and J calls and clone size were taken over from that table, and D and trimming were inferred from the DNA. The table has 20,000 or so clones, around 83% seen once; the top ten hold less than 20%. CDR1 is ENHRY, CDR2 SYGVKD, per germline. There are 16 residues in the CDR3. V lost 6 bases, J lost 0 bases, and 14 bases lay in between. The chain combines TRBV10-3 with TRBJ2-2; a weak D match, TRBD2 (6 bases). This sequence originates from a man in his 70s with acute or convalescent COVID-19. Sequencing was carried out using peripheral blood. The CDR3 nucleotides read TGTGCCATCAGGGTAGCGGAAATATCGAACACCGGGGAGCTGTTTTTT. Residues: CAIRVAEISNTGELFF.